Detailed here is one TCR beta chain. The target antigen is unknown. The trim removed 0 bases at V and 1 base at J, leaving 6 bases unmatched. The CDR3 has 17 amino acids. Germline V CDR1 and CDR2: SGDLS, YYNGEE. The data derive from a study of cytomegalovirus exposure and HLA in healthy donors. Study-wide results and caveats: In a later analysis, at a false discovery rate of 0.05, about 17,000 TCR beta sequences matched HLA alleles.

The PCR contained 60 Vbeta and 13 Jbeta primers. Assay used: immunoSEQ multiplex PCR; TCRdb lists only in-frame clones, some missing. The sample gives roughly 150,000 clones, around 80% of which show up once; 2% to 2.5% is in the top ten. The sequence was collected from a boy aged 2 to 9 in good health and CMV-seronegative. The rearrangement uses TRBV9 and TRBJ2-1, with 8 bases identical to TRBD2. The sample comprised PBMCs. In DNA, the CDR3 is TGTGCCAGCAGCGTAGCTAGGGCTAGCGGGTCCTACAATGAGCAGTTCTTC. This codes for CASSVARASGSYNEQFF.